This T cell receptor (beta chain) was observed in a study of control samples from healthy donors and cancer patients (dated by TCRdb to 2018 to 2020). With regard to this clone: No antigen is known for it. Base qualities were left out, and no much larger clone turns up one base away.

Libraries were made using the immunoSEQ multiplex PCR assay. The immuneACCESS repertoire file appears here via TCRdb, limited to in-frame rearrangements. These files lack a portion of the clones; in checked studies, under half of the deficit traces to unresolved V genes, and the cause of the others is not known. The sample table shows around 99,000 clones, and roughly nine tenths are seen once. Jointly, the top ten make up 4% to 4.5% of the sample. The CDR3 numbers 11 residues from cysteine through phenylalanine. CDR3 DNA is the only sequence kept; it has 33 bases, read in frame from the first base. Relative to germline, V is 5 bases shorter and J is 8 bases shorter, with 9 bases between their ends. The germline V gene gives CDR1 as MNHNS and CDR2 as SASEGT.

This sequence originates from a human donor in good health. The donor label of this sample is uncertain. The sequenced sample consisted of blood. The rearrangement combines TRBV6-1 with TRBJ1-2; the D segment could be TRBD1, given 6 matching bases. In nucleotides, the sequence is TGTGCCAGCAGTACAGGGAGGGGCTACACCTTC. This sequence encodes CASSTGRGYTF.